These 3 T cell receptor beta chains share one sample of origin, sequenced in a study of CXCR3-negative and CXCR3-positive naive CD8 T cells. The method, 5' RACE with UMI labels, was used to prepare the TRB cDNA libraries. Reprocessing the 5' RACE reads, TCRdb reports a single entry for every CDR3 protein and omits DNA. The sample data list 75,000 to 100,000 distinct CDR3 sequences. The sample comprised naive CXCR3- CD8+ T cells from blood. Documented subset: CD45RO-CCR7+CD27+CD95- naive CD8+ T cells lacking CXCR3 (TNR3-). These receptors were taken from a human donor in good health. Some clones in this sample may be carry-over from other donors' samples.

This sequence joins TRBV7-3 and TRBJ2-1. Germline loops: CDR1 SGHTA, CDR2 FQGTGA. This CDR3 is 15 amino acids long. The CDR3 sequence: CASSPYFTPYNEQFF.

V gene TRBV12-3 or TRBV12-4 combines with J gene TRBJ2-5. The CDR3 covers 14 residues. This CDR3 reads CASSLFEHQETQYF.

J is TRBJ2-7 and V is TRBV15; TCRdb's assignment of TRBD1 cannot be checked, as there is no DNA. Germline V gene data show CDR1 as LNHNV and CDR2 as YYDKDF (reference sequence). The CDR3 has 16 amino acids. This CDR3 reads CATSRAGGTGSEEQYF.